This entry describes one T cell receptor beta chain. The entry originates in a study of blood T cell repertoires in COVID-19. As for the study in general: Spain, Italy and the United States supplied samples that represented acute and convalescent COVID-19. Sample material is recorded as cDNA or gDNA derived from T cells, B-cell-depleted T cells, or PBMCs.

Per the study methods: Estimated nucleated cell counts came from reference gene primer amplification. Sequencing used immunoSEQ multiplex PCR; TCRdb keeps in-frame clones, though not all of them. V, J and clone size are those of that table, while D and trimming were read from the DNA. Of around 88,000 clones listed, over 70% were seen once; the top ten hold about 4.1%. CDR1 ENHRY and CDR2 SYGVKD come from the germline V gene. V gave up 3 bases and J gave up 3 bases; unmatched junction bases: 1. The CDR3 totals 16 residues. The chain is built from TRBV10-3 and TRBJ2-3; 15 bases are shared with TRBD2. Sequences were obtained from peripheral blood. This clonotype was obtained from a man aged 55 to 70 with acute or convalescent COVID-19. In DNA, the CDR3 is TGTGCCATCAGTGATGGGACTAGCGGGAGGACAGATACGCAGTATTTT. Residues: CAISDGTSGRTDTQYF.